Sequencing of this T cell receptor (beta chain) was carried out in a study of CD8 T cells in ankylosing spondylitis. Overall study findings and caveats: The study looked at matched synovial fluid samples from ankylosing spondylitis patients. Disease-linked clones were reported to be significantly enriched there.

With regard to this clonotype: What it binds is unknown.

Per the germline V gene, CDR1 is SGHTA and CDR2 is FQGTGA. CDR3 size: 14 residues. V trimming: 3 bases; J trimming: 3 bases; junction bases outside the gene matches: 1. TCRdb itself ran the 5' RACE reads through MiXCR, one entry per CDR3 protein. The data show tens of thousands of distinct CDR3 sequences, around 26% seen once. This chain uses TRBV7-3 with TRBJ2-2, with TRBD1 matching 7 bases. The TCR originated in a male donor with ankylosing spondylitis or in good health (not recorded which). Sequencing was performed on blood, either unsorted or a sorted T cell fraction (not recorded which). The CDR3 DNA reads TGTGCCAGCAGCTTGGGACAGTACACCGGGGAGCTGTTTTTT. Translation: CASSLGQYTGELFF.